These 6 T cell receptor beta chains were all obtained from the same sample, sequenced in a study of cytomegalovirus exposure and HLA in healthy donors. Sequencing used immunoSEQ multiplex PCR; TCRdb keeps in-frame clones, though not all of them. The sample comprises about 160,000 clones, around 85% of which are singletons, and 5.7% rests with the top ten. What was sequenced was PBMCs. The receptors stem from a woman between 25 and 40 years old in good health and CMV-seronegative.

V and J are TRBV14 and TRBJ2-3; 7 bases map to TRBD1. Germline CDR1 SGHDN, CDR2 FVKESK. V gave up 1 base and J gave up 4 bases; unmatched junction bases: 8. The CDR3 loop spans 16 amino acids. The CDR3 protein is CASSQGTGSRADTQYF. The CDR3 nucleotides read TGTGCCAGCAGCCAAGGGACAGGTTCGCGGGCAGATACGCAGTATTTT.

J is TRBJ1-1 and V is TRBV5-1, with D possibly matching TRBD1 (5 bases). Germline CDR1 is SGHRS and CDR2 is YFSETQ. Trimming pared 2 bases from V and 0 bases from J, leaving 11 bases between. This CDR3 contains 15 residues. CDR3 DNA: TGCGCCAGCAGCTTCGATTCCAGGGTGAACACTGAAGCTTTCTTT. Amino acid sequence: CASSFDSRVNTEAFF.

This clone was picked up one time. V is TRBV6-5 and J is TRBJ2-6; possibly TRBD1 or TRBD2 for D (5 bases each). The CDR3 contains 14 residues. V was pared by 8 bases and J by 3 bases, with 11 bases between. The germline gives CDR1 MNHEY, CDR2 SVGAGI. The CDR3 sequence: CASGRGDGANVLTF. Here the CDR3 DNA reads TGTGCCAGCGGGAGAGGGGATGGGGCCAACGTCCTGACTTTC.

The V gene is TRBV7-6, the J gene TRBJ2-1; 9 nucleotides agree with TRBD2. The V gene end was trimmed by 2 bases and the J gene end by 5 bases; junction bases not matched to a gene: 16. The germline CDR1 and CDR2 sequences are SGHVS and FNYEAQ. This CDR3 is built from 19 residues. CDR3 in amino acids: CASSLNNQRLAGVNNEQFF. DNA of the CDR3: TGTGCCAGCAGCTTAAATAACCAAAGATTAGCGGGGGTTAACAATGAGCAGTTCTTC.

This rearrangement joins TRBV10-1 to TRBJ2-5; 16 bases line up with TRBD2. V was clipped by 6 bases and J by 1 base; unmatched bases: 8. The CDR3 is 18 amino acids. Germline values: CDR1 WNHNN, CDR2 SYGVQD (reference sequence). The CDR3 nucleotides are TGCGCCAGCAGACAAGGGACTAGCGGGGGGGCCCCCCAAGAGACCCAGTACTTC. Residues: CASRQGTSGGAPQETQYF.

V usage is TRBV7-6 and J usage is TRBJ2-2; D unclear. CDR3 size: 13 residues. Trimming stripped 0 bases from V and 6 bases from J, with 5 bases between. Germline V gene data show CDR1 as SGHVS and CDR2 as FNYEAQ. The CDR3 loop is CASSLALPGELFF. The CDR3 DNA reads as TGTGCCAGCAGCTTAGCTTTACCCGGGGAGCTGTTTTTT.